In this sample, the clone carrying this T cell receptor (beta chain) turned up a few times. Patients in Seattle were enrolled during active infection, then followed longitudinally. This sample was included in a study of blood T cell repertoires in COVID-19. At the level of the study: The analysed material was cDNA or gDNA that came from T cells, B-cell-depleted T cells, or PBMCs.

V lost 9 bases and J 0 bases, leaving 8 bases between the germline ends. Germline V gene lookup returns CDR1 KGHDR and CDR2 SFDVKD. This CDR3 spans 13 amino acids. In the original workflow: Nucleated cell counts were estimated from reference gene primer amplification. Sequenced by immunoSEQ multiplex PCR; TCRdb stores in-frame clones only, minus some. That table furnishes V, J and clone size, whereas the DNA furnished D and trimming. The sample includes approximately 40,000 clones, approximately 87% of them seen just once. The chain links TRBV24-1 to TRBJ2-1; possibly TRBD1 for D (5 bases). The sequenced sample consisted of peripheral blood. This sequence originates from a man aged 35-49 years with COVID-19, enrolled during active disease. Here the CDR3 reads CATGRASYNEQFF. The CDR3 nucleotides are TGTGCCACCGGCAGGGCCTCCTACAATGAGCAGTTCTTC.